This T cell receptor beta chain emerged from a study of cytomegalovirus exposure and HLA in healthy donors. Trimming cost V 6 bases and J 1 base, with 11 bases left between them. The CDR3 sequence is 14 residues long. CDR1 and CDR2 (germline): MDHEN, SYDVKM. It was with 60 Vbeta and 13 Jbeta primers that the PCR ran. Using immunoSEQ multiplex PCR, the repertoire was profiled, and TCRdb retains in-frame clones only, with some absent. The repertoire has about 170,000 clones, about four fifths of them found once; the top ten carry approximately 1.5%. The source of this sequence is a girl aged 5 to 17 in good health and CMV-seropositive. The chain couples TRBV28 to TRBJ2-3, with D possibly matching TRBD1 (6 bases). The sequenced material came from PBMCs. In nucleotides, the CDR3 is TGTGCCAGCAGCCCCCGACAGGGCACAGATACGCAGTATTTT. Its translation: CASSPRQGTDTQYF.